The TCR beta chain under discussion was sequenced for a study of cytomegalovirus exposure and HLA in healthy donors. The ends were cut back, 2 bases at V and 16 bases at J, with 12 bases in the middle. The CDR3 runs to 11 residues. Germline V lookup: CDR1 MNHNS, CDR2 SASEGT. The PCR used 60 Vbeta and 13 Jbeta primers. TCRdb keeps only in-frame clones here, not all; method: immunoSEQ multiplex PCR. This repertoire shows roughly 180,000 clones, more than 60% found once; its top ten account for roughly 7.6%. The TCR originated in a woman aged 40 to 50 in good health and CMV-seropositive. The specimen sequenced was PBMCs. The rearrangement joins TRBV6-1 to TRBJ2-1; tentative D call: TRBD2 (6 bases). CDR3 DNA: TGTGCCAGCAGTGAATTGGGAGGAAGCTTCTTC. It codes for CASSELGGSFF.